Following are 27 T cell receptor beta chains from one sample sequenced in a study of T cells after yellow fever vaccination. TCRdb reprocessed the 5' RACE reads via MiXCR and lists one record per CDR3 protein. This table holds about 160,000 distinct CDR3 sequences, almost 7% found once. Sequencing was performed on CD4+ T cells sorted from PBMCs, taken 5 to 6 days after the first yellow fever vaccination. The source is a man aged 18 to 30 who received the YFV17D yellow fever vaccine.

This clonotype was counted ten times or more. The chain couples TRBV29-1 to TRBJ1-2; D gene unclear. The CDR3 sequence is 13 residues long. Germline V gene data show CDR1 as SQVTM and CDR2 as ANQGSEA. Deletions cut 6 bases from V and 5 bases from J, with 16 bases between. The CDR3 DNA reads as TGCAGCGTCGCTGAGCAGGCCGGATATGGCTACACCTTC. Amino acid sequence: CSVAEQAGYGYTF.

CDR3 residues: CASSEGVGSYEQYF. As DNA, the CDR3 is TGTGCCAGCAGTGAAGGGGTCGGCTCCTACGAGCAGTACTTC. The chain joins TRBV2 to TRBJ2-7; D gene unclear. CDR1 and CDR2 (germline): SNHLY, FYNNEI. Trimming took 1 base from V and 0 from J, leaving 7 bases between them. The CDR3 is 14 residues long.

A few counts support this clonotype. The chain carries TRBV6-6 and TRBJ2-7; D unresolved. This CDR3 contains 11 residues. The germline CDR1 and CDR2 sequences are MNHNY and SVGAGI (reference sequence). V lost 5 bases to trimming and J lost 0 bases, with 2 bases between them. The DNA of the CDR3 is TGTGCCAGCAGTCGCTCCTACGAGCAGTACTTC. Protein product: CASSRSYEQYF.

This clonotype was picked up many times. The chain is built from TRBV19 and TRBJ2-7; 7 bases fit TRBD1. In germline, CDR1 is LNHDA, CDR2 SQIVND (reference sequence). This CDR3 spans 14 amino acids. The ends lost 3 bases at V and 2 bases at J; junction bases unmatched: 4. CDR3 loop: CASSILDRTYEQYF. For the CDR3, the DNA is TGTGCCAGTAGTATTTTGGACAGGACCTACGAGCAGTACTTC.

This clonotype was picked up a small number of times. The V and J genes are TRBV20-1 and TRBJ1-6, with D unresolved. The CDR3 totals 14 residues. V was shortened by 3 bases and J by 8 bases, with 14 bases between the two germline ends. Germline V gives CDR1 DFQATT, CDR2 SNEGSKA (reference sequence). The CDR3 sequence is CSASRPGGDSPLHF. The DNA of the CDR3 is TGCAGTGCTAGTAGGCCAGGTGGGGATTCACCCCTCCACTTT.

This clonotype was seen repeatedly, ten times or more. V usage is TRBV7-9 and J usage is TRBJ1-2; no firm D call. The CDR3 consists of 11 residues. Deletions cut 1 base from V and 8 bases from J, with 5 bases between. The germline gives CDR1 SEHNR, CDR2 FQNEAQ (reference sequence). The CDR3, as DNA: TGTGCCAGCAGCTTAGGGGGAGGCTACACCTTC. Its protein is CASSLGGGYTF.

This clonotype was seen at least ten times. V and J are TRBV7-9 and TRBJ1-5, with 8 positions matching TRBD1. V shed 5 bases and J 5 bases; nucleotides not matched to a gene: 14. CDR1 is SEHNR, CDR2 FQNEAQ, per germline (reference sequence). CDR3 length equals 17 residues. CDR3 sequence: CASSKGTGRITYQPQHF. CDR3 bases: TGTGCCAGCAGCAAGGGGACAGGTCGTATTACGTATCAGCCCCAGCATTTT.

This clonotype was observed many times. This chain joins TRBV15 and TRBJ2-3; D is unclear. CDR1 LNHNV and CDR2 YYDKDF come from the germline V gene (reference sequence). Between the trimmed V and J ends, which lost 3 bases and 1 base, there was a span of 5 bases. The CDR3 length is 13 residues. For the CDR3, the DNA is TGTGCCACCAGCAGCCCCGGCACAGATACGCAGTATTTT. It yields the protein CATSSPGTDTQYF.

This clonotype occurred many times. The chain is built from TRBV7-2 and TRBJ2-7; 10 bases are shared with TRBD1. V gave up 2 bases and J gave up 5 bases; unmatched junction bases: 9. The CDR3 sequence is 16 residues long. The V gene's germline CDR1 is SGHTA and CDR2 FQGNSA. The CDR3 DNA follows: TGTGCCAGCAGCTTAAGGCTTGGGACAGGGGTCAACGAGCAGTACTTC. The encoded protein is CASSLRLGTGVNEQYF. The full variable domain, in which reference TRBV7-2 and TRBJ2-7 provide the parts outside the CDR3, is GAGVSQSPSNKVTEKGKDVELRCDPISGHTALYWYRQSLGQGLEFLIYFQGNSAPDKSGLPSDRFSAERTGGSVSTLTIQRTQQEDSAVYLCASSLRLGTGVNEQYFGPGTRLTVT.

This clonotype was counted ten times or more. V is TRBV12-3 or TRBV12-4 and J is TRBJ2-2, with 7 bases matching TRBD1. Losses at the gene ends were 8 bases for V and 3 bases for J; bases not matched to a gene: 12. The CDR3 length is 16 residues. The CDR3 DNA is TGTGCCAGCTTCCAGCGACAGGGTAGTCACACCGGGGAGCTGTTTTTT. Amino acid sequence: CASFQRQGSHTGELFF.

This clonotype was counted at least ten times. This rearrangement joins TRBV4-1 to TRBJ1-4; D remains ambiguous. Trimming cost V 1 base and J 8 bases, with 11 bases left between them. CDR1 and CDR2 (germline): MGHRA, YSYEKL. The CDR3 sequence is 14 residues long. This CDR3 reads CASSQGVRKEKLFF. The CDR3 bases are TGCGCCAGCAGCCAAGGCGTCCGAAAAGAAAAACTGTTTTTT.

This clonotype was observed at least ten times. The chain couples TRBV29-1 to TRBJ2-1, with D possibly being TRBD1 (7 bases). CDR1 and CDR2 from the germline V gene are SQVTM and ANQGSEA. The CDR3 covers 12 residues. The V and J ends lost 3 bases and 6 bases respectively, with 9 bases between them. CDR3 region: CSVDRGVNEQFF. The CDR3 bases are TGCAGCGTTGACAGGGGGGTCAATGAGCAGTTCTTC.

This clonotype was recorded many times. The chain recombines TRBV27 with TRBJ2-5; TRBD1 matches at 7 bases. Per germline, CDR1 MNHEY and CDR2 SMNVEV (reference sequence). There are 14 residues in the CDR3. V shed 6 bases, J shed 2 bases, and the junction held 6 bases outside the gene matches. The CDR3 loop reads CASSYRGQQETQYF. Here the CDR3 DNA reads TGTGCCAGCAGCTATAGGGGACAGCAAGAGACCCAGTACTTC.

This clonotype was detected many times. This sequence joins TRBV20-1 and TRBJ2-7; TRBD2 might be the D (5 bases). V lost 5 bases to trimming and J lost 7 bases, with 18 bases between them. The CDR3 totals 13 residues. CDR1 is DFQATT, CDR2 SNEGSKA, per germline (reference sequence). Here the CDR3 DNA reads TGCAGTGCTTTCCGGGCCGAGGGAATGGAGCAGTACTTC. It is translated as CSAFRAEGMEQYF.

Comment on this clonotype: A read error may be the cause here, since a much bigger clone is one base away. This chain joins TRBV24-1 and TRBJ2-7, with D tentatively TRBD1 (6 bases). Germline V gives CDR1 KGHDR, CDR2 SFDVKD. The CDR3 is 15 amino acids. Trimming shortened V by 2 bases and J by 6 bases, and 16 bases separated the two germline ends. The CDR3 region is CATSDSRDIPGEQYV. Written as DNA, the CDR3 is TGTGCCACCAGTGATTCCCGGGACATTCCAGGCGAGCAGTACGTC.

The table lists this clonotype with many counts. V and J are TRBV9 and TRBJ1-2, with 8 bases matching TRBD1. Germline V gene lookup returns CDR1 SGDLS and CDR2 YYNGEE. This CDR3 spans 15 amino acids. V was pared by 4 bases and J by 5 bases, with 10 bases of the junction left unmatched. The chain's CDR3 is CASSIRTGSDYGYTF. The CDR3 region has the DNA TGTGCCAGCAGCATCCGGACAGGGTCCGATTATGGCTACACCTTC.

This clonotype turned up a few times. The chain uses TRBV30 and TRBJ2-2; no definite D call. The CDR3 totals 14 residues. V was cut by 4 bases and J by 4 bases, with 13 bases left in between. Germline lookup yields CDR1 GTSNPN and CDR2 SVGIG (reference sequence). CDR3 in amino acids: CAWIQKASTGELFF. CDR3 coding DNA: TGTGCCTGGATTCAGAAAGCTTCCACCGGGGAGCTGTTTTTT.

This clonotype was found many times. The chain couples TRBV4-3 to TRBJ2-3; D possibly corresponds to TRBD2 (5 bases). This CDR3 is built from 14 residues. V lost 0 bases and J lost 7, with 11 bases in between. CDR1 is LGHNA and CDR2 is YSLEER in the germline V gene. The CDR3 here is CASSQDRAGYTQYF. The CDR3, as DNA: TGCGCCAGCAGCCAAGATCGGGCGGGTTATACGCAGTATTTT.

The V call is TRBV7-8, the J call TRBJ1-2, with D uncertain. The CDR3 has 14 residues. Germline lookup yields CDR1 SGHVS and CDR2 FQNEAQ. With 5 bases removed from V and 4 bases from J, the gap between germline ends came to 14 bases. The CDR3 sequence is CASSLSEASYGYTF. The CDR3 DNA reads TGTGCCAGCAGCCTTTCCGAGGCGTCCTATGGCTACACCTTC.

Many counts were recorded for this clonotype. The V and J genes are TRBV2 and TRBJ2-1; 11 nucleotides agree with TRBD2. V lost 5 bases and J lost 6; bases outside the gene matches: 6. Germline-derived CDR1 and CDR2 are SNHLY and FYNNEI. CDR3 length: 15 residues. In DNA, the CDR3 is TGTGCCAGCAGTATCCTAGCGGGGGGCCTCAATGAGCAGTTCTTC. Encoded protein: CASSILAGGLNEQFF.

This clonotype was detected many times. The rearrangement uses TRBV5-1 and TRBJ2-3, with D perhaps TRBD1 or TRBD2 (6 bases each). Trimming shortened V by 0 bases and J by 3 bases, and 14 bases separated the two germline ends. Germline V gene lookup returns CDR1 SGHRS and CDR2 YFSETQ. This CDR3 has 16 amino acids. The CDR3, as DNA: TGCGCCAGCAGCTTGGAAGGGGGAGGAGGGACAGATACGCAGTATTTT. Protein: CASSLEGGGGTDTQYF.

V gene TRBV6-5 combines with J gene TRBJ2-2; the D call may be TRBD1 or TRBD2 (5 bases each). Deletions cut 6 bases from V and 3 bases from J, with 14 bases between. This CDR3 region has 15 residues. Looked up from germline, CDR1 is MNHEY and CDR2 is SVGAGI. This CDR3 reads CASRQRDRDTGELFF. The CDR3 DNA reads as TGTGCCAGCAGGCAAAGGGACCGCGACACCGGGGAGCTGTTTTTT.

This clonotype has a handful of counts. The rearrangement joins TRBV5-1 to TRBJ2-7, with D possibly TRBD1 on 5 matching bases. Per germline, CDR1 SGHRS and CDR2 YFSETQ. The CDR3 has 13 amino acids. The ends were cut back, 4 bases at V and 0 bases at J, with 8 bases in the middle. For the CDR3, the DNA is TGCGCCAGCAGCGACGACAGCTCCTACGAGCAGTACTTC. This translates into CASSDDSSYEQYF.

This clonotype was seen more than once but under ten times. One end of the junction fails to match germline, which may point to a read error. The chain employs TRBV11-2 and TRBJ2-2, with D perhaps matching TRBD1 (7 bases). The CDR3 spans 13 residues. The germline gives CDR1 SGHAT, CDR2 FQNNGV. The CDR3 nucleotides read TGTGCCAGCAGCTTAGATCCTAGGGGGCGCGGGGTTTTT. Translated, it gives CASSLDPRGRGVF.

The CDR3 loop reads CSARWPAVNLRTEYF. The CDR3 region has the DNA TGCAGTGCTAGATGGCCCGCGGTGAACCTACGAACCGAGTACTTC. The V call is TRBV20-1, the J call TRBJ2-7; D is unresolved. The CDR3 is made up of 15 amino acids. The V end lost 2 bases, the J end lost 11 bases, and 25 bases lay between the germline ends. Germline CDR1 reads DFQATT; CDR2 reads SNEGSKA (reference sequence).

This clonotype was observed at least ten times. This chain uses TRBV29-1 with TRBJ2-5; D unclear. Looked up from germline, CDR1 is SQVTM and CDR2 is ANQGSEA. CDR3 length equals 12 residues. Trimming stripped 2 bases from V and 0 bases from J, with 4 bases between. CDR3 sequence: CSVERYQETQYF. The CDR3 nucleotides are TGCAGCGTTGAACGCTACCAAGAGACCCAGTACTTC.

The V call is TRBV11-2, the J call TRBJ1-2; 7 bases are shared with TRBD1. The CDR3 spans 18 residues. Germline loops: CDR1 SGHAT, CDR2 FQNNGV. Unmatched junction bases numbered 11, after V lost 1 base and J lost 0 bases. The CDR3 loop is CASSLVGRGDETNYGYTF. The CDR3 region has the DNA TGTGCCAGCAGCTTAGTCGGCAGGGGGGATGAGACTAACTATGGCTACACCTTC. The full variable domain, in which reference TRBV11-2 and TRBJ1-2 provide the parts outside the CDR3, is EAGVAQSPRYKIIEKRQSVAFWCNPISGHATLYWYQQILGQGPKLLIQFQNNGVVDDSQLPKDRFSAERLKGVDSTLKIQPAKLEDSAVYLCASSLVGRGDETNYGYTFGSGTRLTVV.